The 24 T cell receptor beta chains reported below all come from one sample, sequenced in a study of sequential checkpoint blockade in melanoma. As for treatment: randomized to nivolumab then ipilimumab (arm A) or the reverse (arm B). Sequenced by immunoSEQ multiplex PCR; TCRdb stores in-frame clones only, minus some. The sample shows about 13,000 clones, roughly 27% of them seen only once. This specimen consisted of tumor tissue (inferred from file names), obtained from a patient given nivolumab and ipilimumab in sequence. The receptors originated from a human donor with melanoma.

The CDR3 region is CASSPQWSSYEQYF. As DNA, the CDR3 is TGTGCCAGTAGTCCCCAATGGAGCTCCTACGAGCAGTACTTC. The rearrangement joins TRBV19 to TRBJ2-7; D not certain. V was clipped by 5 bases and J by 0 bases, with 11 bases between them. Germline loops: CDR1 LNHDA, CDR2 SQIVND (reference sequence). CDR3 size: 14 residues.

V usage is TRBV5-8 and J usage is TRBJ2-7; 9 bases align to TRBD1. Per the germline V gene, CDR1 is SGHTS and CDR2 is YDEGEE. There are 13 residues in the CDR3. Trimming at V came to 3 bases and at J to 5 bases, leaving 3 bases not matched to a gene. For the CDR3, the DNA is TGTGCCAGCAGCTCTGGACAGGGGAACGAGCAGTACTTC. Translating gives CASSSGQGNEQYF.

The chain recombines TRBV19 with TRBJ1-1; 8 bases are shared with TRBD1. The CDR3 extends over 18 amino acids. CDR1 and CDR2 (germline): LNHDA, SQIVND (reference sequence). V gave up 3 bases and J gave up 4 bases; unmatched junction bases: 16. CDR3 in amino acids: CASSMGTDRGRRGTEAFF. As DNA, the CDR3 is TGTGCCAGTAGTATGGGAACCGACAGGGGTAGGCGAGGCACTGAAGCTTTCTTT.

The sample holds a few counts of this clone. The V gene is TRBV11-3, the J gene TRBJ1-3; possible D gene TRBD1, 5 bases. CDR1 and CDR2 (germline): SGHNT, YENEEA. The length of the CDR3 is 16 residues. V lost 5 bases to trimming and J lost 0 bases, with 14 bases between them. The DNA for the CDR3 is TGTGCCAGCAGCCCCTGGGGGGGAGCCTCTGGAAACACCATATATTTT. Translated: CASSPWGGASGNTIYF.

The CDR3 reads CATSRTSGSSYNEQFF. CDR3 nucleotides: TGTGCCACCAGCAGAACTAGCGGGAGCTCCTACAATGAGCAGTTCTTC. The V and J genes are TRBV15 and TRBJ2-1; TRBD2 matches at 11 bases. V gave up 2 bases and J gave up 0 bases; unmatched junction bases: 0. Germline values: CDR1 LNHNV, CDR2 YYDKDF (reference sequence). The CDR3 extends over 16 amino acids. Supplemented by reference TRBV15 and TRBJ2-1, the full variable domain reads DAMVIQNPRYQVTQFGKPVTLSCSQTLNHNVMYWYQQKSSQAPKLLFHYYDKDFNNEADTPDNFQSRRPNTSFCFLDIRSPGLGDTAMYLCATSRTSGSSYNEQFFGPGTRLTVL.

A few counts support this clone. The gene calls are TRBV14 and TRBJ1-5; D might be TRBD1 (6 bases). CDR1 SGHDN and CDR2 FVKESK come from the germline V gene. The CDR3 has 13 residues. V was pared by 0 bases and J by 9 bases, with 9 bases between. The CDR3 DNA sequence: TGTGCCAGCAGCCAAGATCGAGGGGGGCCCCAGCATTTT. Protein sequence: CASSQDRGGPQHF.

The chain recombines TRBV28 with TRBJ1-2; D unclear. The ends were cut back, 3 bases at V and 8 bases at J, with 10 bases in the middle. Germline V gives CDR1 MDHEN, CDR2 SYDVKM. This CDR3 is 12 amino acids long. The DNA for the CDR3 is TGTGCCAGCAGTTTGAGGGTAACGGGCTACACCTTC. The encoded protein is CASSLRVTGYTF.

This clone has a handful of counts. The chain uses TRBV28 and TRBJ2-1, with 13 positions matching TRBD2. Trimming cost V 0 bases and J 7 bases; bases outside gene matches: 6. CDR3 length equals 17 residues. Germline assignment: CDR1 MDHEN and CDR2 SYDVKM. CDR3 sequence reads: CASSLWRTSGRINEQFF. In nucleotides, the CDR3 is TGTGCCAGCAGTTTATGGAGGACTAGCGGGAGAATAAATGAGCAGTTCTTC.

V is TRBV28 and J is TRBJ2-1; perhaps TRBD1 as D (6 bases). Germline CDR1 is MDHEN and CDR2 is SYDVKM. CDR3 length equals 12 residues. The V end lost 7 bases, the J end lost 7 bases, and 11 bases lay between the germline ends. The CDR3 reads CASNRQANEQFF. The CDR3 DNA reads as TGTGCCAGCAACCGACAGGCGAATGAGCAGTTCTTC. Full variable domain (rest looked up from reference TRBV28 and TRBJ2-1): DVKVTQSSRYLVKRTGEKVFLECVQDMDHENMFWYRQDPGLGLRLIYFSYDVKMKEKGDIPEGYSVSREKKERFSLILESASTNQTSMYLCASNRQANEQFFGPGTRLTVL.

This chain links TRBV11-3 with TRBJ1-3; TRBD1 agrees at 7 bases. Germline V CDR1 and CDR2: SGHNT, YENEEA. V gave up 4 bases and J gave up 2 bases; unmatched junction bases: 2. CDR3 size: 14 residues. In nucleotides, the CDR3 is TGTGCCAGCAGCTCGACAGGGACTGGAAACACCATATATTTT. The encoded protein is CASSSTGTGNTIYF.

By share, this clone counts as medium-sized. The V call is TRBV9, the J call TRBJ2-7; 7 nucleotides line up with TRBD2. Trimming at V came to 4 bases and at J to 4 bases, leaving 11 bases not matched to a gene. Germline V gene sequence: CDR1 SGDLS, CDR2 YYNGEE. The CDR3 totals 15 residues. This chain's CDR3 is CASSPTGGTLYEQYF. The CDR3 DNA reads TGTGCCAGCAGCCCGACGGGGGGTACGCTGTACGAGCAGTACTTC. Full variable domain (remainder filled in from reference TRBV9 and TRBJ2-7): DSGVTQTPKHLITATGQRVTLRCSPRSGDLSVYWYQQSLDQGLQFLIQYYNGEERAKGNILERFSAQQFPDLHSELNLSSLELGDSALYFCASSPTGGTLYEQYFGPGTRLTVT.

This clone is labeled as large (0.1 to 1%). DNA of the CDR3: TGTGCCAGCAGTTACCCAAGGGACTGTGACACTGAAGCTTTCTTT. Translating it yields CASSYPRDCDTEAFF. The V gene is TRBV6-8, the J gene TRBJ1-1; D is perhaps TRBD1 (5 bases). V was shortened by 2 bases and J by 3 bases, with 13 bases between the two germline ends. The CDR3 contains 15 residues. Germline assignment: CDR1 MNHGY and CDR2 SAAAGT.

The chain carries TRBV15 and TRBJ2-1; 8 bases are shared with TRBD1. This CDR3 is built from 15 residues. Germline CDR1 LNHNV, CDR2 YYDKDF (reference sequence). J gave up 6 bases and V 4 bases, and 8 bases lay outside the gene matches. CDR3 loop: CATSMDRARSNEQFF. CDR3 nucleotides: TGTGCCACCAGCATGGACAGGGCGAGATCCAATGAGCAGTTCTTC.

The chain employs TRBV18 and TRBJ2-2; D is perhaps TRBD1 (5 bases). There are 15 residues in the CDR3. Germline V gene data show CDR1 as KGHSH and CDR2 as LQKENI. Trimming took 2 bases from V and 5 from J, leaving 12 bases between them. The CDR3 region is CASSPSDRGTGELFF. In DNA form, the CDR3 reads TGTGCCAGCTCACCAAGTGACAGAGGAACCGGGGAGCTGTTTTTT. The entire variable domain, with the rest obtained from reference TRBV18 and TRBJ2-2, is as follows: NAGVMQNPRHLVRRRGQEARLRCSPMKGHSHVYWYRQLPEEGLKFMVYLQKENIIDESGMPKERFSAEFPKEGPSILRIQQVVRGDSAAYFCASSPSDRGTGELFFGEGSRLTVL.

This clone was seen at least ten times. The chain has TRBV6-8 and TRBJ1-5, with 9 bases that match TRBD1. There are 16 residues in the CDR3. V shed 3 bases, J shed 6 bases, and the junction held 9 bases outside the gene matches. Germline V gene sequence: CDR1 MNHGY, CDR2 SAAAGT. The CDR3 loop reads CASSYKIGTGFQPQHF. In nucleotides, the CDR3 is TGTGCCAGCAGTTATAAAATCGGGACAGGGTTTCAGCCCCAGCATTTT.

This rearrangement joins TRBV5-1 to TRBJ2-7; unclear D gene. V lost 0 bases and J 4 bases, leaving 11 bases between the germline ends. The CDR3 sequence is 14 residues long. The germline V gene encodes CDR1 SGHRS and CDR2 YFSETQ. CDR3 sequence: CASSLESSSYEQYF. The CDR3, as DNA: TGCGCCAGCAGCTTGGAGTCCAGTTCTTACGAGCAGTACTTC.

V is TRBV5-1 and J is TRBJ2-3, with 8 bases lining up with TRBD1. Trimming cost V 1 base and J 5 bases; bases outside gene matches: 9. Germline CDR1 is SGHRS and CDR2 is YFSETQ. The length of the CDR3 is 16 residues. The CDR3 sequence: CASSLSPGGRGDTQYF. As DNA, the CDR3 is TGCGCCAGCAGCTTGTCACCAGGGGGCAGGGGAGATACGCAGTATTTT.

The chain is built from TRBV1 and TRBJ2-1; the DNA was not used to check the table's D call, TRBD1. TRBV1 is a pseudogene locus. The CDR3 length is 15 residues. The CDR3 sequence is CASSPQGEAHNEQFF. The CDR3 DNA reads as TGCGCCAGCAGCCCACAGGGGGAGGCTCACAATGAGCAGTTCTTC.

The chain carries TRBV10-2 and TRBJ2-7, with TRBD1 identical over 8 bases. CDR1 WSHSY and CDR2 SAAADI come from the germline V gene. J gave up 5 bases and V 8 bases, and 8 bases lay outside the gene matches. This CDR3 comprises 13 residues. CDR3 bases: TGCGCCAGCGCAGGGGGCTTGTACGACGAGCAGTACTTC. Residues: CASAGGLYDEQYF.

This clone occurred many times. This rearrangement joins TRBV11-3 to TRBJ2-1; D gene ambiguous. This CDR3 is 16 amino acids long. Per the germline V gene, CDR1 is SGHNT and CDR2 is YENEEA. V lost 2 bases and J lost 0, with 11 bases in between. CDR3 in DNA: TGTGCCAGCAGCTTATGGGGATTTAGCTCCTACAATGAGCAGTTCTTC. Translation: CASSLWGFSSYNEQFF.

The chain uses TRBV19 and TRBJ2-7; D perhaps matches TRBD2 (6 bases). Germline-derived CDR1 and CDR2 are LNHDA and SQIVND (reference sequence). The CDR3 totals 13 residues. The V gene lost 3 bases and the J gene lost 5 bases, with 11 bases spanning the gap. The CDR3 DNA follows: TGTGCCAGTAGTATCGGCGGGAACAACGAGCAGTACTTC. Its protein is CASSIGGNNEQYF.

The chain links TRBV6-8 to TRBJ1-1, with D unclear. Germline assignment: CDR1 MNHGY and CDR2 SAAAGT. This CDR3 comprises 13 residues. V was cut by 6 bases and J by 3 bases, with 11 bases left in between. The CDR3: CASSQTFYTEAFF. In nucleotides, the CDR3 is TGTGCCAGCAGCCAGACCTTTTACACTGAAGCTTTCTTT.

The CDR3 nucleotides read TGTGCCACCAGCAGAGATAGCTTGCGGACGCGGGAGCAGTTCTTC. It codes for CATSRDSLRTREQFF. The rearrangement links TRBV15 to TRBJ2-1; D not resolved. The length of the CDR3 is 15 residues. With 0 bases removed from V and 10 bases from J, the gap between germline ends came to 16 bases. Looked up from germline, CDR1 is LNHNV and CDR2 is YYDKDF (reference sequence).

In this sample, this clone turned up a few times. J is TRBJ2-3 and V is TRBV28; 7 bases are a match to TRBD1. This CDR3 is built from 14 residues. CDR1 is MDHEN and CDR2 is SYDVKM in the germline V gene. With V trimmed by 8 bases and J by 3 bases, 8 bases remained unmatched. CDR3 loop: CASDGQDLTDTQYF. CDR3 DNA: TGTGCCAGCGATGGACAGGACTTGACAGATACGCAGTATTTT.